The T cell receptor (beta chain) described here comes from a study of T cells after yellow fever vaccination (dated by TCRdb to between 2018 and 2021). At the level of the whole study: The SMART-Seq v4 Ultra Low Input RNA kit was used to prepare libraries from fractions with low cell numbers. To track T-cell clones before and after primary and booster YFV17D yellow fever vaccination, bulk TCR alpha and beta repertoires were sequenced longitudinally. Two healthy male donors made up the cohort, one aged 18 to 30 years and the other aged 30 to 40 years. Blood was drawn at multiple timepoints before and after primary and secondary immunization, with bulk PBMC replicates and cell subsets isolated.

General study outcomes and caveats: The secondary T-cell response was found to be weaker but faster than the primary response, with a peak reached on day 5 rather than on day 15. A small fraction of clonotypes appeared in both the CD4 and CD8 compartments, likely as a result of convergent recombination. Because abundant contaminating clonotypes from the bulk population could be contained in FACS-sorted repertoires, computational filtering was required. Because only a couple of donors were included in the study, the extent to which the findings can be generalized is limited. After the booster, most of the clones that had expanded following primary vaccination were detected again (approximately 95% of CD4 and around 90% of CD8), which suggests that memory was broadly maintained.

Points on this clonotype: The specificity of this receptor is unknown. Per-base quality was not reported, and no clone a single base away is much larger than it.

The treatment or condition label corresponds to: live attenuated yellow fever vaccine strain. A standard Ficoll-Paque protocol was used to isolate PBMCs from peripheral blood. CD4 and CD8 T-cell fractions were isolated with Dynabeads CD4 and CD8 positive selection kits. RNA was extracted with TriZol from bulk PBMCs, CD4 and CD8 fractions, and dextramer-positive and dextramer-negative fractions. The trim is 2 bases for V and 1 base for J, with a gap of 12 bases between the germline ends. As encoded in the germline V gene, CDR1 is SGHRS while CDR2 is YFSETQ. Spanning cysteine to phenylalanine, the CDR3 consists of 16 amino acids. Left in the record is the CDR3 DNA by itself, 48 bases read in frame from the first base. Instrument on record: Illumina NovaSeq 6000. TCR cDNA was synthesized by 5'RACE template switching, through which a universal primer site and unique molecular identifiers were introduced. Priming for cDNA synthesis came from both the TCR alpha and TCR beta constant segments. Library amplification involved two PCR steps, and the second step added sample barcodes and sequencing adapters. Sequencing of libraries was performed on Illumina HiSeq 2500 (2x100 bp) or NovaSeq (2x150 bp). Regarding the original processing steps: Reads were demultiplexed and collapsed into UMI consensus sequences with MIGEC, and V(D)J alignment was performed with MiXCR. Clonotypes responding to the vaccine were identified with edgeR on replicate PBMC samples, with the criteria of FDR below 0.01 and a log2 fold change above 5 up to day 15. Each bulk clonotype received a CD4 or CD8 identity based on whether the sequenced CD4 or CD8 repertoire contained that clonotype at higher abundance. TCRdb applied fastp at Q25 and MiXCR to the public reads, then kept only in-frame beta chains. Each entry is one CDR3 protein sequence, shown with its most common DNA and genes. The V and J calls and clone size come from TCRdb's table, not from the authors' own analysis. The sample contains approximately 160,000 distinct CDR3 sequences, 9.3% of them found a single time. The leading ten clones occupy roughly a third of the sample.

The sequence was obtained from a man aged 18-30 years who received the YFV17D yellow fever vaccine. The input for sequencing was CD8+ T cells sorted from PBMCs, taken 45 days after the yellow fever booster vaccination. Recombination connected TRBV5-1 to TRBJ2-2; TRBD2 is a possible D gene, resting on 5 matching bases. For the CDR3, the sequence is CASSFPGIGNTGELFF. The base sequence is TGCGCCAGCAGCTTTCCGGGAATTGGGAACACCGGGGAGCTGTTTTTT.